This T cell receptor (beta chain) was sequenced in a study of PD-L1 blockade in urothelial cancer. At the level of the study: Blood gave a median around 150,000 T cells.

Measured with immunoSEQ multiplex PCR; TCRdb has only the in-frame clones, and not every one. The data hold 68,000 or so clones, with roughly four fifths observed a single time. Time point meaning: pretreatment peripheral blood. CDR3 length equals 13 residues. The junction had 5 bases not matched to a gene; V was cut back by 3 bases and J by 8 bases. The V gene's germline CDR1 is SEHNR and CDR2 FQNEAQ (reference sequence). This sequence was found in a man between 65 and 85 years old with urothelial cancer. Sequencing was performed on PBMCs, taken around atezolizumab (anti-PD-L1) treatment. The chain employs TRBV7-9 and TRBJ1-1, with 8 bases matching TRBD1. CDR3 in amino acids: CASSFGQGREAFF. The CDR3 DNA reads TGTGCCAGCAGCTTCGGACAGGGCAGAGAAGCTTTCTTT.